This T cell receptor beta chain derives from a study of blood T cell repertoires in COVID-19. Background on the study: The United States, Italy and Spain supplied acute and convalescent COVID-19 samples. The analysed material was cDNA or gDNA that came from T cells, B-cell-depleted T cells, or PBMCs.

Patients in Seattle were enrolled during active infection, then followed longitudinally. Produced via immunoSEQ multiplex PCR; TCRdb's table is partial and in-frame only. The data contain under 150,000 clones, 90% of them seen just once; the ten biggest clones take up 3.5% to 5%. CDR3 size: 14 residues. The V and J ends lost 2 bases and 6 bases respectively, with 11 bases between them. Germline lookup yields CDR1 SGHNT and CDR2 YYREEE (reference sequence). Specimen: peripheral blood. V usage is TRBV5-4 and J usage is TRBJ1-4; maybe TRBD1 (5 bases). The sequence came from a man aged 60-69 years with COVID-19, enrolled during active disease. CDR3 nucleotide sequence: TGTGCCAGCAGCTTCATCGGAGGGGATGAAAAACTGTTTTTT. Residues: CASSFIGGDEKLFF. Combining the CDR3 with reference TRBV5-4 and TRBJ1-4 gives the whole variable domain ETGVTQSPTHLIKTRGQQVTLRCSSQSGHNTVSWYQQALGQGPQFIFQYYREEENGRGNFPPRFSGLQFPNYSSELNVNALELDDSALYLCASSFIGGDEKLFFGSGTQLSVL.